These 14 T cell receptor beta chains came from one sample sequenced in a study of blood T cell repertoires in COVID-19. Method: immunoSEQ multiplex PCR; TCRdb's copy keeps in-frame clones and lacks some. This sample has some 50,000 clones, with about nine tenths found just once. Sequenced input: peripheral blood. These receptors all stem from a middle-aged man with acute or convalescent COVID-19.

The rearrangement joins TRBV5-5 to TRBJ2-5, with a weak D call TRBD2 (7 bases). The CDR3 runs 14 residues. Germline CDR1 SGHKS, CDR2 YYEKEE (reference sequence). V was shortened by 7 bases and J by 5 bases, with 18 bases between the two germline ends. CDR3 sequence: CASGAWGGPETQYF. CDR3 DNA: TGTGCCAGCGGAGCTTGGGGGGGCCCGGAGACCCAGTACTTC. Full variable domain (missing parts from reference TRBV5-5 and TRBJ2-5): DAGVTQSPTHLIKTRGQQVTLRCSPISGHKSVSWYQQVLGQGPQFIFQYYEKEERGRGNFPDRFSARQFPNYSSELNVNALLLGDSALYLCASGAWGGPETQYFGPGTRLLVL.

This sequence joins TRBV10-3 and TRBJ1-3, with TRBD1 as a possible D gene (6 bases). CDR1 and CDR2 from the germline V gene are ENHRY and SYGVKD. Between the trimmed V and J ends, which lost 5 bases and 6 bases, there was a span of 11 bases. This CDR3 comprises 13 residues. In nucleotides, the CDR3 is TGTGCCATCAGTCCGACAGGAGAAAACACCATATATTTT. It translates to CAISPTGENTIYF.

The chain uses TRBV11-3 and TRBJ2-7; 9 nucleotides match TRBD1. CDR1 is SGHNT, CDR2 YENEEA, per germline. The CDR3 sequence is 14 residues long. V lost 3 bases to trimming and J lost 3 bases; unmatched junction nucleotides: 3. The CDR3 reads CASSFRDRDYEQYF. The CDR3 DNA reads as TGTGCCAGCAGCTTCCGGGACAGGGACTACGAGCAGTACTTC. The whole variable domain, filled in from reference TRBV11-3 and TRBJ2-7, reads EAGVVQSPRYKIIEKKQPVAFWCNPISGHNTLYWYLQNLGQGPELLIRYENEEAVDDSQLPKDRFSAERLKGVDSTLKIQPAELGDSAVYLCASSFRDRDYEQYFGPGTRLTVT.

The chain employs TRBV5-4 and TRBJ2-7, with 8 bases lining up with TRBD2. J lost 4 bases, V lost 0 bases, and 6 bases had no gene match. There are 15 residues in the CDR3. The germline V gene has CDR1 SGHNT and CDR2 YYREEE (reference sequence). CDR3 loop: CASSLVGSGGYEQYF. CDR3 coding DNA: TGTGCCAGCAGCTTGGTTGGCAGCGGGGGTTACGAGCAGTACTTC.

The J gene is TRBJ2-7, the V gene TRBV3-1 (or the pseudogene TRBV3-2); D may be TRBD2 (5 bases). The CDR3 spans 12 residues. Germline assignment: CDR1 LGHDT and CDR2 YNNKEL (reference sequence). The V end was cut by 3 bases, the J end by 4 bases, with 7 bases between. Here the CDR3 DNA reads TGTGCCAGCAGCCAGAGGGATTACGAGCAGTACTTC. As protein: CASSQRDYEQYF.

The chain links TRBV28 to TRBJ1-2, with TRBD1 matching over 7 bases. Germline lookup yields CDR1 MDHEN and CDR2 SYDVKM. There are 16 residues in the CDR3. The V and J ends lost 7 bases and 5 bases, in that order; junction bases with no gene match: 16. The CDR3 nucleotides read TGTGCCAGCACTGTGGTAGGGGGCGAAGGAAAGTATGGCTACACCTTC. Translating it yields CASTVVGGEGKYGYTF.

The CDR3 is CASSWQSEAFF. CDR3 bases: TGTGCCAGCAGCTGGCAATCTGAAGCTTTCTTT. The chain recombines TRBV5-4 with TRBJ1-1; no reliable D call. The germline V gene has CDR1 SGHNT and CDR2 YYREEE (reference sequence). Deletions cut 3 bases from V and 6 bases from J, with 6 bases between. The CDR3 totals 11 residues. Using reference TRBV5-4 and TRBJ1-1 for the parts outside the CDR3, the full variable domain is ETGVTQSPTHLIKTRGQQVTLRCSSQSGHNTVSWYQQALGQGPQFIFQYYREEENGRGNFPPRFSGLQFPNYSSELNVNALELDDSALYLCASSWQSEAFFGQGTRLTVV.

The chain employs TRBV9 and TRBJ1-2; TRBD1 matches at 9 bases. CDR3 size: 16 residues. V lost 3 bases, J lost 5 bases, and 11 bases stayed unmatched. Germline CDR1 is SGDLS and CDR2 is YYNGEE. The CDR3 DNA follows: TGTGCCAGCAGCGCACCCGGGACAGGGCTCTCATATGGCTACACCTTC. It specifies CASSAPGTGLSYGYTF.

The J gene is TRBJ2-4, the V gene TRBV29-1, with TRBD1 as a possible D gene (6 bases). The germline V and J ends were trimmed by 1 base and 6 bases, with 10 bases remaining between them. The CDR3 covers 13 residues. From germline, CDR1 is SQVTM and CDR2 ANQGSEA. The CDR3: CSVEVGRGNIQYF. Written as DNA, the CDR3 is TGCAGCGTTGAAGTAGGCAGGGGAAACATTCAGTACTTC.

This clone has only one observation. CDR3 nucleotides: TGTGCCCGCACCGACAGCAACTATGGCTACACCTTC. Translating it yields CARTDSNYGYTF. The chain has TRBV30 and TRBJ1-2, with D tentatively TRBD1 (5 bases). Trimming took off 8 bases at V and 2 bases at J, with 12 bases between the two ends. The CDR3 has 12 residues. CDR1 GTSNPN and CDR2 SVGIG come from the germline V gene (reference sequence).

The rearrangement joins TRBV5-1 to TRBJ2-1, with D hard to call. The CDR3 is 18 residues long. Germline V CDR1 and CDR2: SGHRS, YFSETQ. V lost 0 bases to trimming and J lost 4 bases, with 20 bases between them. The CDR3 loop is CASSLAPGVPPPYNEQFF. The CDR3 region has the DNA TGCGCCAGCAGCTTGGCGCCCGGTGTTCCGCCCCCTTACAATGAGCAGTTCTTC. Filled out from reference TRBV5-1 and TRBJ2-1, the complete variable domain reads KAGVTQTPRYLIKTRGQQVTLSCSPISGHRSVSWYQQTPGQGLQFLFEYFSETQRNKGNFPGRFSGRQFSNSRSEMNVSTLELGDSALYLCASSLAPGVPPPYNEQFFGPGTRLTVL.

This sequence joins TRBV11-2 and TRBJ2-3, with D perhaps TRBD2 (5 bases). The germline V gene encodes CDR1 SGHAT and CDR2 FQNNGV. Trimming removed 0 bases from V and 6 bases from J, with 13 bases in between. The CDR3 spans 15 residues. The CDR3 DNA follows: TGTGCCAGCAGCTTAGACGGGGTGGAGGCGGATACGCAGTATTTT. It yields the protein CASSLDGVEADTQYF.

This clone was counted once. This sequence joins TRBV6-5 and TRBJ2-1; weak D call: TRBD2 (6 bases). The CDR3 contains 16 residues. Germline V gives CDR1 MNHEY, CDR2 SVGAGI. The V gene lost 0 bases and the J gene lost 0 bases, with 9 bases spanning the gap. The CDR3 here is CASSYSPGDSYNEQFF. The CDR3 DNA sequence: TGTGCCAGCAGTTACTCCCCGGGAGACTCCTACAATGAGCAGTTCTTC.

The chain recombines TRBV5-8 with TRBJ2-5; 10 bases align to TRBD1. Trimming cost V 2 bases and J 5 bases; bases outside gene matches: 6. The CDR3 loop spans 15 amino acids. Germline V lookup: CDR1 SGHTS, CDR2 YDEGEE. For the CDR3, the DNA is TGTGCCAGCAGCTTCGGACAGGGGGAAGGGGAGACCCAGTACTTC. Translating it yields CASSFGQGEGETQYF.